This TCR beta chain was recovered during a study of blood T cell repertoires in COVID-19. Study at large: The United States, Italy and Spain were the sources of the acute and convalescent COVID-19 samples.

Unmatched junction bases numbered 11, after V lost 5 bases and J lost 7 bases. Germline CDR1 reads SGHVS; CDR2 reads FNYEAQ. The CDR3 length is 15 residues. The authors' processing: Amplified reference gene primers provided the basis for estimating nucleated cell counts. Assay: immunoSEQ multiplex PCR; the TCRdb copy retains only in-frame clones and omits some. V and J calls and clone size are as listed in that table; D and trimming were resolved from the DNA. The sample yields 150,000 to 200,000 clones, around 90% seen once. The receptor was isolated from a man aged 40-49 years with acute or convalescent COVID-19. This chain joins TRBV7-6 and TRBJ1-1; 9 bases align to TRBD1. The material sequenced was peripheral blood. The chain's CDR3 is CASSLRDRELDEAFF. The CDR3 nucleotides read TGTGCCAGCAGCCTCCGGGACAGGGAGTTGGATGAAGCTTTCTTT.